This TCR beta chain stems from a study of T cells after yellow fever vaccination. 5'RACE template switching added a universal primer site and UMIs to TCR cDNA. In TCRdb, the 5' RACE reads were re-called with MiXCR into one record per CDR3 protein. The profile shows approximately 74,000 distinct CDR3 sequences, around 6.9% of them singletons. Study results and limitations: It was a small share of clonotypes that appeared in both CD4 and CD8 compartments. High-abundance clonotypes from the bulk population could contaminate FACS-sorted repertoires.

At least ten counts were recorded for this clonotype. Its specificity is unknown. This CDR3 is 16 amino acids long. Germline trimming cut 5 bases from V and 3 bases from J; bases unmatched to any gene: 8. Germline assignment: CDR1 SGHTA and CDR2 FQGNSA. The TCR comes from a man between 18 and 29 years old who received the YFV17D yellow fever vaccine. Sequenced material: CD8+ T cells sorted from PBMCs, taken 5 to 6 days after the first yellow fever vaccination. The chain uses TRBV7-2 and TRBJ2-7; 12 bases agree with TRBD1. CDR3 coding DNA: TGTGCCAGCAGCCTCGAGGGGACAGGGGGCTTCTACGAGCAGTACTTC. As protein: CASSLEGTGGFYEQYF.